This T cell receptor (beta chain) was recovered during a study of blood T cell repertoires in COVID-19. About the research overall: T cells, B-cell-depleted T cells, or PBMCs supplied cDNA or gDNA.

V was pared by 1 base and J by 5 bases, with 3 bases of the junction left unmatched. This CDR3 contains 13 residues. Germline loops: CDR1 SGHRS, CDR2 YFSETQ. Some clones are missing from TCRdb's copy, which holds only in-frame ones; the method was immunoSEQ multiplex PCR. Found here are under 15,000 clones, approximately 88% of them singletons; the top ten hold about 29%. The source material was peripheral blood. The source is a human donor in a cohort sampled during active COVID-19. The chain carries TRBV5-1 and TRBJ2-7, with 7 bases identical to TRBD1. The CDR3 reads CASSLSQGDEQYF. The CDR3 DNA sequence: TGCGCCAGCAGCTTGAGCCAGGGGGACGAGCAGTACTTC.